The 28 T cell receptor beta chains below come from one sample, sequenced in a study of cytomegalovirus exposure and HLA in healthy donors. Data came from immunoSEQ multiplex PCR; TCRdb stores just in-frame clones and leaves some out. The sample consists of 45,000 to 55,000 clones, about nine tenths of them appearing once. Source material: PBMCs. All receptors come from a young woman in good health and CMV-seronegative.

This chain uses TRBV28 with TRBJ2-7; D is perhaps TRBD2 (5 bases). The CDR3 totals 11 residues. The germline gives CDR1 MDHEN, CDR2 SYDVKM. V lost 4 bases and J lost 6, with 7 bases in between. The CDR3 sequence: CASSWAGEQYF. The CDR3, as DNA: TGTGCCAGCAGTTGGGCGGGCGAGCAGTACTTC.

This clone was seen only a few times. This chain uses TRBV5-1 with TRBJ2-3, with 7 bases identical to TRBD1. V lost 1 base and J lost 4; bases outside the gene matches: 9. The CDR3 is 16 amino acids. CDR1 and CDR2 from the germline V gene are SGHRS and YFSETQ. The CDR3 DNA reads as TGCGCCAGCAGCTTGACAGGGACAGAGGCCGCAGATACGCAGTATTTT. Amino acid sequence: CASSLTGTEAADTQYF.

V usage is TRBV5-1 and J usage is TRBJ1-4, with D possibly TRBD1 on 5 matching bases. Germline V lookup: CDR1 SGHRS, CDR2 YFSETQ. The V gene lost 5 bases and the J gene lost 6 bases, with 11 bases spanning the gap. CDR3 size: 13 residues. The CDR3 is CASSRGGDEKLFF. CDR3 DNA: TGCGCCAGCAGTCGGGGGGGGGATGAAAAACTGTTTTTT.

CDR3 sequence reads: CASSPTEGPHNEQFF. The DNA of the CDR3 is TGCGCCAGCAGCCCTACGGAGGGCCCACACAATGAGCAGTTCTTC. V gene TRBV5-1 combines with J gene TRBJ2-1, with a tentative D call TRBD2 (6 bases). Deletions cut 4 bases from V and 5 bases from J, with 16 bases between. The CDR3 runs to 15 residues. Per the germline V gene, CDR1 is SGHRS and CDR2 is YFSETQ. Full variable domain (missing parts from reference TRBV5-1 and TRBJ2-1): KAGVTQTPRYLIKTRGQQVTLSCSPISGHRSVSWYQQTPGQGLQFLFEYFSETQRNKGNFPGRFSGRQFSNSRSEMNVSTLELGDSALYLCASSPTEGPHNEQFFGPGTRLTVL.

The chain carries TRBV2 and TRBJ2-7; tentatively, D is TRBD2 (6 bases). V was clipped by 6 bases and J by 0 bases, with 18 bases between them. Looked up from germline, CDR1 is SNHLY and CDR2 is FYNNEI. This CDR3 has 16 residues. CDR3 nucleotide sequence: TGTGCCAGCAGCGGGCTTAGAGTGGAGGGCTCCTACGAGCAGTACTTC. Encoded protein: CASSGLRVEGSYEQYF.

The rearrangement links TRBV4-2 to TRBJ2-2; tentative D call: TRBD2 (6 bases). This CDR3 has 15 residues. V lost 0 bases and J lost 4, with 9 bases in between. Germline CDR1 and CDR2: LGHNA and YNFKEQ. CDR3 DNA sequence: TGTGCCAGCAGCCAAGATGGGGACTCCACCGGGGAGCTGTTTTTT. Encoded protein: CASSQDGDSTGELFF.

J is TRBJ2-3 and V is TRBV7-8, with 7 bases aligning to TRBD2. CDR1 and CDR2 (germline): SGHVS, FQNEAQ. V was clipped by 0 bases and J by 6 bases; unmatched bases: 9. This CDR3 is built from 16 residues. The CDR3 nucleotides are TGTGCCAGCAGCTTAGCGGGAGGGCCGGCGCTTGATACGCAGTATTTT. This translates into CASSLAGGPALDTQYF.

This chain joins TRBV28 and TRBJ1-2; 8 nucleotides align to TRBD1. The CDR3 has 15 amino acids. Germline-derived CDR1 and CDR2 are MDHEN and SYDVKM. After removal of 6 bases from V and 5 bases from J, the junction contained 11 bases not matched to a gene. The CDR3 nucleotides read TGTGCCAGCAGCAAACAGGGGGAATTGGTTTATGGCTACACCTTC. This codes for CASSKQGELVYGYTF.

The V gene is TRBV2, the J gene TRBJ2-1; D may be TRBD2 (5 bases). There are 10 residues in the CDR3. With 7 bases removed from V and 7 bases from J, the gap between germline ends came to 5 bases. Germline-derived CDR1 and CDR2 are SNHLY and FYNNEI. CDR3 region: CASKRNEQFF. The CDR3 DNA follows: TGTGCCAGCAAGCGGAATGAGCAGTTCTTC.

The chain employs TRBV7-8 and TRBJ2-7, with D possibly matching TRBD1 (6 bases). The length of the CDR3 is 15 residues. V was cut by 5 bases and J by 3 bases, with 17 bases left in between. Germline CDR1 SGHVS, CDR2 FQNEAQ. The CDR3 bases are TGTGCCAGCAGCCTTAGGGAGACAGGAGGCTACGAGCAGTACTTC. It codes for CASSLRETGGYEQYF.

A few counts support this clone. This sequence joins TRBV5-1 and TRBJ2-5; 10 positions agree with TRBD1. The CDR3 contains 13 residues. J gave up 5 bases and V 5 bases, and 3 bases lay outside the gene matches. Germline CDR1 SGHRS, CDR2 YFSETQ. The CDR3 reads CASRTGGGETQYF. CDR3 nucleotide sequence: TGCGCCAGCAGGACAGGGGGCGGGGAGACCCAGTACTTC.

This chain joins TRBV5-1 and TRBJ2-3; weak D call: TRBD1 (5 bases). CDR3 length equals 14 residues. CDR1 and CDR2 (germline): SGHRS, YFSETQ. The germline V and J ends were trimmed by 4 bases and 3 bases, with 12 bases remaining between them. The CDR3 DNA reads as TGCGCCAGCAGCGTGCAGGGTCAGACAGATACGCAGTATTTT. Translating it yields CASSVQGQTDTQYF.

The V gene is TRBV5-4, the J gene TRBJ1-2; TRBD1 matches 9 bases. The germline CDR1 and CDR2 sequences are SGHNT and YYREEE (reference sequence). CDR3 length: 14 residues. The junction had 6 bases not matched to a gene; V was cut back by 3 bases and J by 6 bases. DNA of the CDR3: TGTGCCAGCAGCTCCGGGACAGGGACAGATGGCTACACCTTC. It codes for CASSSGTGTDGYTF.

V usage is TRBV10-3 and J usage is TRBJ1-5, with TRBD1 identical over 7 bases. V was clipped by 4 bases and J by 7 bases; unmatched bases: 4. The CDR3 is 13 residues long. Germline-derived CDR1 and CDR2 are ENHRY and SYGVKD. This CDR3 is CAISGGGAQPQHF. The CDR3 coding sequence is TGTGCCATCAGTGGAGGGGGCGCGCAGCCCCAGCATTTT.

The J gene is TRBJ1-1, the V gene TRBV29-1; the D gene is possibly TRBD1 (5 bases). The CDR3 extends over 12 amino acids. In germline, CDR1 is SQVTM, CDR2 ANQGSEA. V lost 7 bases to trimming and J lost 6 bases, with 15 bases between them. The CDR3 here is CSGAGWDAEAFF. CDR3 sequence (DNA): TGCAGCGGGGCAGGGTGGGATGCTGAAGCTTTCTTT. The entire variable domain, with the rest obtained from reference TRBV29-1 and TRBJ1-1, is as follows: SAVISQKPSRDICQRGTSLTIQCQVDSQVTMMFWYRQQPGQSLTLIATANQGSEATYESGFVIDKFPISRPNLTFSTLTVSNMSPEDSSIYLCSGAGWDAEAFFGQGTRLTVV.

This chain joins TRBV25-1 and TRBJ1-1; no reliable D call. Germline CDR1 is MGHDK and CDR2 is SYGVNS. Trimming shortened V by 7 bases and J by 1 base, and 19 bases separated the two germline ends. The CDR3 runs to 16 residues. This chain's CDR3 is CASTTDPGGGNTEAFF. CDR3 sequence (DNA): TGTGCCAGCACCACCGACCCCGGCGGAGGGAACACTGAAGCTTTCTTT.

The V gene is TRBV5-1, the J gene TRBJ2-1, with 9 bases matching TRBD2. Germline V gene lookup returns CDR1 SGHRS and CDR2 YFSETQ. This CDR3 has 16 amino acids. Unmatched junction bases numbered 5, after V lost 2 bases and J lost 2 bases. The CDR3 region has the DNA TGCGCCAGCAGCTTAATTAGCGGGAGTCCCTACAATGAGCAGTTCTTC. Protein sequence: CASSLISGSPYNEQFF.

This chain uses TRBV27 with TRBJ2-1, with 15 bases identical to TRBD2. CDR1 and CDR2 (germline): MNHEY, SMNVEV (reference sequence). CDR3 length: 15 amino acids. The ends lost 6 bases at V and 8 bases at J; junction bases unmatched: 5. This CDR3 reads CASSPGLAGGYEQFF. The CDR3 region has the DNA TGTGCCAGCAGCCCGGGACTAGCGGGAGGCTATGAGCAGTTCTTC.

V is TRBV28 and J is TRBJ1-1, with D maybe TRBD1 (6 bases). The CDR3 is made up of 15 amino acids. V gave up 8 bases and J gave up 0 bases, with 16 bases separating them. Germline CDR1 reads MDHEN; CDR2 reads SYDVKM. DNA of the CDR3: TGTGCCAGCCGTACAGGGTCTATATTGAACACTGAAGCTTTCTTT. Its protein product is CASRTGSILNTEAFF.

The rearrangement links TRBV2 to TRBJ1-5; D is uncertain. This CDR3 comprises 14 residues. Trimming pared 4 bases from V and 5 bases from J, leaving 12 bases between. The germline V gene has CDR1 SNHLY and CDR2 FYNNEI. This chain's CDR3 is CASSGPGMDQPQHF. The DNA of the CDR3 is TGTGCCAGCAGTGGTCCGGGAATGGATCAGCCCCAGCATTTT.

The chain combines TRBV5-1 with TRBJ1-5, with 8 bases matching TRBD1. The CDR3 has 16 residues. The V and J ends lost 4 bases and 0 bases, in that order; junction bases with no gene match: 6. The germline V gene encodes CDR1 SGHRS and CDR2 YFSETQ. In DNA, the CDR3 is TGCGCCAGCAGCAAAGGACAGGGTCATAGCAATCAGCCCCAGCATTTT. It translates to CASSKGQGHSNQPQHF.

The chain recombines TRBV9 with TRBJ1-2; a possible D gene is TRBD1 (6 bases). This CDR3 comprises 15 residues. Trimming pared 4 bases from V and 5 bases from J, leaving 18 bases between. CDR1 and CDR2 from the germline V gene are SGDLS and YYNGEE. CDR3 nucleotides: TGTGCCAGCAGCAGGGGGGGCAGGTATCCTTATGGCTACACCTTC. Protein: CASSRGGRYPYGYTF.

The chain is built from TRBV28 and TRBJ2-7; 12 bases match TRBD1. CDR3 length equals 16 residues. V lost 5 bases and J lost 4; bases outside the gene matches: 9. Germline V lookup: CDR1 MDHEN, CDR2 SYDVKM. The CDR3 here is CASSDLGTGGRYEQYF. DNA of the CDR3: TGTGCCAGCAGTGACCTAGGGACAGGGGGCCGGTACGAGCAGTACTTC.

The chain uses TRBV11-2 and TRBJ2-5; the match to TRBD2 covers 15 bases. Germline CDR1 and CDR2: SGHAT and FQNNGV. J gave up 5 bases and V 5 bases, and 9 bases lay outside the gene matches. This CDR3 comprises 17 residues. The CDR3 DNA follows: TGTGCCAGCAGCCCCTACACAGGACTAGCGGGAGGGGAGACCCAGTACTTC. Translating it yields CASSPYTGLAGGETQYF.

The chain has TRBV7-9 and TRBJ1-1; possible D gene TRBD1, 6 bases. Germline V lookup: CDR1 SEHNR, CDR2 FQNEAQ (reference sequence). V was shortened by 5 bases and J by 2 bases, with 15 bases between the two germline ends. This CDR3 spans 15 amino acids. In DNA form, the CDR3 reads TGTGCCAGCAGCCAAAAGACAGGAGGTAACACTGAAGCTTTCTTT. Its translation: CASSQKTGGNTEAFF.

This sequence joins TRBV27 and TRBJ2-3, with 13 bases matching TRBD2. The CDR3 loop spans 17 amino acids. V shed 6 bases and J 2 bases; nucleotides not matched to a gene: 8. The germline V gene has CDR1 MNHEY and CDR2 SMNVEV (reference sequence). In nucleotides, the CDR3 is TGTGCCAGCAGATATGCCGGGACTAGCGGGATCACAGATACGCAGTATTTT. Protein: CASRYAGTSGITDTQYF.

CDR3 sequence reads: CASSRQGPTAEQYF. The CDR3 coding sequence is TGTGCCAGCTCGCGCCAGGGCCCGACTGCCGAGCAGTACTTC. The chain couples TRBV18 to TRBJ2-7; weak D call: TRBD1 (5 bases). CDR1 and CDR2 (germline): KGHSH, LQKENI. The CDR3 spans 14 residues. Trimming pared 6 bases from V and 6 bases from J, leaving 18 bases between.

This chain uses TRBV30 with TRBJ2-2; TRBD1 matches at 9 bases. CDR3 length: 13 amino acids. Germline CDR1 GTSNPN, CDR2 SVGIG (reference sequence). The trim removed 3 bases at V and 7 bases at J, leaving 3 bases unmatched. The CDR3 reads CAWRRQGVGELFF. Written as DNA, the CDR3 is TGTGCCTGGAGGAGACAGGGGGTCGGGGAGCTGTTTTTT.